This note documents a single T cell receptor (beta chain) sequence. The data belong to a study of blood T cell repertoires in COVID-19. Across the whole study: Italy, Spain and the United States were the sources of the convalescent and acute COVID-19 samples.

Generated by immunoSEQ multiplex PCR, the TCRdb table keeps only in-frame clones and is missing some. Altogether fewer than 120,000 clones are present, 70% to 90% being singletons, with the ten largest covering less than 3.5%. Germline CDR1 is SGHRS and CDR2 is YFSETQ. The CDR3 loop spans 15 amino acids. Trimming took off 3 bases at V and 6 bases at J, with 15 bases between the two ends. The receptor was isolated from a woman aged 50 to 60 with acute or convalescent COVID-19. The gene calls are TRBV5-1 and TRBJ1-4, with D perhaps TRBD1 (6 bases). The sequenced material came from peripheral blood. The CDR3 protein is CASSSRGAGDEKLFF. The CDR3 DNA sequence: TGCGCCAGCAGCTCGCGGGGGGCCGGGGATGAAAAACTGTTTTTT. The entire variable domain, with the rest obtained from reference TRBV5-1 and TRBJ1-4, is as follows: KAGVTQTPRYLIKTRGQQVTLSCSPISGHRSVSWYQQTPGQGLQFLFEYFSETQRNKGNFPGRFSGRQFSNSRSEMNVSTLELGDSALYLCASSSRGAGDEKLFFGSGTQLSVL.